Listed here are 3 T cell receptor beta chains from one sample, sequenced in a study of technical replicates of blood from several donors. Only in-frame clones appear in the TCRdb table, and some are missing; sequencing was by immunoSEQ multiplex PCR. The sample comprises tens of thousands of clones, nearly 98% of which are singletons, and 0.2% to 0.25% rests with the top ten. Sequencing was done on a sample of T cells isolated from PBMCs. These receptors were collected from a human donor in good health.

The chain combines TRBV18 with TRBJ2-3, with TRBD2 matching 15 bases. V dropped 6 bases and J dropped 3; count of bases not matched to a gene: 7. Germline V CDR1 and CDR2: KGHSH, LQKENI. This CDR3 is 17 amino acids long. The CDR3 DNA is TGTGCCAGCTCCCTCGGGACTAGCGGGAGGCCAACAGATACGCAGTATTTT. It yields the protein CASSLGTSGRPTDTQYF.

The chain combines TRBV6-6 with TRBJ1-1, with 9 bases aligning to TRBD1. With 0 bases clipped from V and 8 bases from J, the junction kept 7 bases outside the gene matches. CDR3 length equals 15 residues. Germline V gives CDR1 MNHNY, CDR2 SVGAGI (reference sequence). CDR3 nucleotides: TGTGCCAGCAGTTACTCCGGGACAGGGCGGGTAGAAGCTTTCTTT. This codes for CASSYSGTGRVEAFF.

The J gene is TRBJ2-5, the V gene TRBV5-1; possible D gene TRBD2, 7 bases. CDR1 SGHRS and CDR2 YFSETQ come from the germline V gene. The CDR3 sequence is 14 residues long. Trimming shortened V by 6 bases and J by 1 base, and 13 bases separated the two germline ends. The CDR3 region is CASTRGGGQETQYF. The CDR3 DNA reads TGCGCCAGCACCCGGGGAGGGGGCCAAGAGACCCAGTACTTC. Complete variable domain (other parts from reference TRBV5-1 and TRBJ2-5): KAGVTQTPRYLIKTRGQQVTLSCSPISGHRSVSWYQQTPGQGLQFLFEYFSETQRNKGNFPGRFSGRQFSNSRSEMNVSTLELGDSALYLCASTRGGGQETQYFGPGTRLLVL.